These 2 T cell receptor beta chains originate from one sample sequenced in a study of Ad26.COV2.S vaccination and SARS-CoV-2 variants. Here immunoSEQ multiplex PCR was the method, and the copy in TCRdb shows in-frame clones only, minus some. The table has 350,000 to 500,000 clones, 90% seen once. Treatment reported: around 19 received Ad26.COV2.S at low or high dose, single or two shots; about five received placebo; per-sample allocation not given. Day 63 after the first vaccine or placebo injection was the time point for sampling. The source was peripheral blood, collected in a trial of Ad26.COV2.S vaccine versus placebo. These receptors were collected from a person aged 18-65 years who received the Ad26.COV2.S COVID-19 vaccine or a placebo.

This rearrangement joins TRBV9 to TRBJ2-2; D unresolved. The germline CDR1 and CDR2 sequences are SGDLS and YYNGEE. This CDR3 is 17 amino acids long. Trimming stripped 5 bases from V and 0 bases from J, with 17 bases between. The DNA of the CDR3 is TGTGCCAGCAGGGCCTCGGTAGCAGGTGCGAACACCGGGGAGCTGTTTTTT. Protein: CASRASVAGANTGELFF.

This clone came up many times. V usage is TRBV12-2 and J usage is TRBJ1-1. TRBV12-2 is noted as a pseudogene. The CDR3 contains 11 residues. CDR3 coding DNA: TGTGCAAGTCGCTTAGAAAGCGAAGCTTTCTTT. This sequence encodes CASRLESEAFF.